These T cell receptor beta chains were read from a single sample in a study of blood T cell repertoires in COVID-19. Measured with immunoSEQ multiplex PCR; TCRdb has only the in-frame clones, and not every one. The table has under 200,000 clones, more than 75% seen once. The source material was peripheral blood. The receptors were sampled from a woman older than 75 with acute or convalescent COVID-19. Each CDR3 is given with its conserved first and last residue. The D gene is left open where the match is weak.

J gene | D gene | V gene | CDR3 protein | CDR3 DNA
TRBJ2-5 | TRBD2 | TRBV7-2 | CASSFFYATGGETQYF | TGTGCCAGCAGCTTCTTCTACGCTACCGGGGGGGAGACCCAGTACTTC
TRBJ1-1 | TRBD1 | TRBV5-6 | CASSSNHGTGGVWATEAFF | TGTGCCAGCAGCTCAAACCATGGGACAGGCGGGGTTTGGGCCACTGAAGCTTTCTTT
TRBJ2-1 | - | TRBV29-1 | CSVDRFGGPYNEQFF | TGCAGCGTTGATAGGTTCGGCGGGCCCTACAATGAGCAGTTCTTC
TRBJ1-3 | - | TRBV4-2 | CASSQVRRNSGNTIYF | TGTGCCAGCAGCCAAGTTCGGCGGAACTCTGGAAACACCATATATTTT
TRBJ1-3 | TRBD1 | TRBV6-5 | CASRTGGRSGNTIYF | TGTGCCAGCAGGACAGGGGGTCGCTCTGGAAACACCATATATTTT
TRBJ1-2 | - | TRBV10-3 | CAISISGINNYGYTF | TGTGCCATCAGTATATCAGGGATCAATAACTATGGCTACACCTTC
TRBJ2-3 | TRBD2 | TRBV5-1 | CASSFLAGYPTDTQYF | TGCGCCAGCAGCTTCCTAGCGGGTTACCCCACAGATACGCAGTATTTT
TRBJ1-1 | - | TRBV12-3/TRBV12-4 | CASSFGGPTEAFF | TGTGCCAGCAGTTTTGGCGGGCCCACTGAAGCTTTCTTT
TRBJ1-1 | - | TRBV19 | CASSARQKGPEAFF | TGTGCCAGTAGTGCCCGACAGAAAGGGCCTGAAGCTTTCTTT
TRBJ2-3 | - | TRBV29-1 | CSAASGSLRDTQYF | TGCAGCGCAGCTTCGGGATCCCTCAGGGATACGCAGTATTTT
TRBJ2-7 | - | TRBV20-1 | CSGSTGRYEQYF | TGCAGTGGTAGTACAGGCAGATACGAGCAGTACTTC
TRBJ1-1 | - | TRBV7-2 | CASSLQGGTEAFF | TGTGCCAGCAGCTTACAGGGTGGCACTGAAGCTTTCTTT